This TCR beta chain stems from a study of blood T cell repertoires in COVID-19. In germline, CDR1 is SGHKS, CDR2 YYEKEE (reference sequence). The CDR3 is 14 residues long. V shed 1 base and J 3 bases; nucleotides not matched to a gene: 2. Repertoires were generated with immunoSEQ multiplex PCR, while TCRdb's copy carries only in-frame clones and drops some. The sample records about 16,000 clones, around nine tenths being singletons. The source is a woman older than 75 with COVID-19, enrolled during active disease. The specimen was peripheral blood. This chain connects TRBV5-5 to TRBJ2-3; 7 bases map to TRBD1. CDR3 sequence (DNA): TGTGCCAGCAGCTTGACAGGGGAAACAGATACGCAGTATTTT. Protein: CASSLTGETDTQYF.